Below are 31 T cell receptor beta chains sequenced from a single sample in a study of T cell repertoires in ileal Crohn's disease. Time point defined: proximal margin of the surgical specimen (macroscopically non-inflamed). Sequenced by immunoSEQ multiplex PCR; TCRdb stores in-frame clones only, minus some. The sample comprises 4,500 to 6,500 clones, 78% of which are singletons, and 5.5% to 7.5% rests with the top ten. Sequencing was done on a sample of ileal tissue. Receptor source: an adult with Crohn's disease.

This chain uses TRBV7-3 with TRBJ2-3; D unresolved. The CDR3 covers 13 residues. Trimming left V 5 bases short and J 4 bases short, with 10 bases between. Germline values: CDR1 SGHTA, CDR2 FQGTGA. The chain's CDR3 is CASSLMASDTQYF. DNA for the CDR3: TGTGCCAGCAGCCTAATGGCGTCAGATACGCAGTATTTT.

V gene TRBV19 combines with J gene TRBJ1-5; D possibly corresponds to TRBD1 (5 bases). The V gene's germline CDR1 is LNHDA and CDR2 SQIVND (reference sequence). CDR3 length: 16 amino acids. The V gene lost 3 bases and the J gene lost 3 bases, with 15 bases spanning the gap. CDR3 residues: CASSINGGGLNQPQHF. The CDR3 coding sequence is TGTGCCAGTAGTATTAACGGGGGTGGCCTCAATCAGCCCCAGCATTTT.

The rearrangement uses TRBV27 and TRBJ2-5, with D possibly matching TRBD2 (5 bases). With 6 bases removed from V and 5 bases from J, the gap between germline ends came to 10 bases. Germline values: CDR1 MNHEY, CDR2 SMNVEV (reference sequence). The CDR3 length is 12 residues. CDR3 in DNA: TGTGCCAGCAGGGGAGTGCAGGAGACCCAGTACTTC. Its translation is CASRGVQETQYF.

This clone was counted once. The DNA of the CDR3 is TGTGCCAGCAGCCAAGGAGGGGAGAAGGCGCAGTATTTT. Its translation is CASSQGGEKAQYF. The chain joins TRBV14 to TRBJ2-3; D assignment may be TRBD1 or TRBD2 (5 bases each). This CDR3 region has 13 residues. Germline-derived CDR1 and CDR2 are SGHDN and FVKESK. V was trimmed by 1 base and J by 10 bases, leaving 12 bases between them.

The chain links TRBV6-5 to TRBJ2-3; maybe TRBD2 (6 bases). The CDR3 totals 13 residues. V lost 6 bases to trimming and J lost 3 bases, with 10 bases between them. Germline V lookup: CDR1 MNHEY, CDR2 SVGAGI. In nucleotides, the CDR3 is TGTGCCAGCAGGCGGACTAAAACAGATACGCAGTATTTT. Its translation: CASRRTKTDTQYF.

This clone was seen just once. The V and J genes are TRBV11-3 and TRBJ1-6, with unresolved D. The CDR3 has 14 amino acids. V was pared by 6 bases and J by 9 bases, with 15 bases between. CDR1 SGHNT and CDR2 YENEEA come from the germline V gene. CDR3 bases: TGTGCCAGCAGATCTAGCCTGCCCGGTTCACCCCTCCACTTT. Amino acids: CASRSSLPGSPLHF.

This clone was recorded once. The rearrangement joins TRBV5-5 to TRBJ2-7, with D perhaps given as TRBD1 or TRBD2 (5 bases each). Germline V gives CDR1 SGHKS, CDR2 YYEKEE (reference sequence). V was pared by 4 bases and J by 0 bases, with 14 bases between. This CDR3 has 15 residues. The CDR3: CASSVGTAPSYEQYF. The CDR3 nucleotides read TGTGCCAGCAGCGTAGGGACGGCCCCCTCCTACGAGCAGTACTTC.

The sample holds a few counts of this clone. The V call is TRBV6-1, the J call TRBJ2-2; 13 bases map to TRBD2. The CDR3 sequence is 16 residues long. With V trimmed by 4 bases and J by 5 bases, 4 bases remained unmatched. Per germline, CDR1 MNHNS and CDR2 SASEGT. The CDR3 protein is CASSALAGGQTGELFF. The CDR3 DNA sequence: TGTGCCAGCAGTGCACTAGCGGGGGGGCAGACCGGGGAGCTGTTTTTT.

This clone has a handful of counts. The CDR3: CAWSAGLQYGYTF. As DNA, the CDR3 is TGTGCCTGGAGTGCGGGACTTCAATATGGCTACACCTTC. The genes are TRBV30 and TRBJ1-2; weak D call: TRBD1 (5 bases). From germline, CDR1 is GTSNPN and CDR2 SVGIG (reference sequence). The CDR3 totals 13 residues. V lost 1 base, J lost 5 bases, and 11 bases lay in between.

In this sample, this clone turned up a few times. The chain links TRBV10-2 to TRBJ2-7; the D gene could be TRBD1 or TRBD2 (6 bases each). Germline lookup yields CDR1 WSHSY and CDR2 SAAADI. This CDR3 is built from 14 residues. V lost 4 bases to trimming and J lost 2 bases, with 12 bases between them. Here the CDR3 reads CASSGGANPYEQYF. CDR3 DNA: TGCGCCAGCAGTGGGGGGGCGAATCCCTACGAGCAGTACTTC.

The chain links TRBV6-4 to TRBJ2-7; weak D call: TRBD2 (6 bases). In germline, CDR1 is MRHNA, CDR2 SNTAGT. Trimming cost V 4 bases and J 3 bases, with 10 bases left between them. The CDR3 runs 13 residues. The CDR3 here is CASSVGLYYEQYF. Written as DNA, the CDR3 is TGTGCCAGCAGTGTGGGACTTTACTACGAGCAGTACTTC.

CDR3 in DNA: TGTGCCAGCAGTTACGCGGGACAGGGGGGAGGTGAGCAGTTCTTC. Residues: CASSYAGQGGGEQFF. The chain couples TRBV6-7 to TRBJ2-1; 11 bases line up with TRBD1. TRBV6-7 is classed as an ORF, of uncertain function. Unmatched junction bases numbered 6, after V lost 2 bases and J lost 9 bases. This CDR3 region has 15 residues.

V gene TRBV4-2 combines with J gene TRBJ2-3; weak D call: TRBD2 (5 bases). CDR3 length: 14 residues. Germline values: CDR1 LGHNA, CDR2 YNFKEQ. The germline V and J ends were trimmed by 4 bases and 3 bases, with 11 bases remaining between them. The CDR3: CASSPKGETDTQYF. The CDR3 DNA is TGTGCCAGCAGCCCAAAGGGAGAAACAGATACGCAGTATTTT.

The chain has TRBV6-6 and TRBJ2-3, with D possibly matching TRBD1 (5 bases). The germline V gene has CDR1 MNHNY and CDR2 SVGAGI (reference sequence). The V gene lost 1 base and the J gene lost 5 bases, with 7 bases spanning the gap. The CDR3 length is 13 residues. CDR3 region: CASSYLGEDTQYF. DNA of the CDR3: TGTGCCAGCAGTTACTTAGGGGAAGATACGCAGTATTTT.

This chain connects TRBV13 to TRBJ1-2; no clear D gene. V was shortened by 2 bases and J by 7 bases, with 11 bases between the two germline ends. From germline, CDR1 is PRHDT and CDR2 FYEKMQ (reference sequence). The CDR3 totals 13 residues. CDR3 in DNA: TGTGCCAGCAGCTTAAGCGGGGAGGTTGGCTACACCTTC. This sequence encodes CASSLSGEVGYTF.

J is TRBJ1-2 and V is TRBV30; 10 nucleotides align to TRBD1. V was clipped by 8 bases and J by 8 bases; unmatched bases: 11. The length of the CDR3 is 13 residues. The germline V gene has CDR1 GTSNPN and CDR2 SVGIG (reference sequence). This CDR3 is CAVSGTGVGGYTF. CDR3 DNA: TGTGCCGTCTCCGGGACAGGGGTTGGCGGCTACACCTTC.

This clone was seen only once. The chain employs TRBV6-5 and TRBJ1-1; D ambiguous. The germline gives CDR1 MNHEY, CDR2 SVGAGI. There are 12 residues in the CDR3. V dropped 6 bases and J dropped 2 bases, with 7 bases sitting between them. The CDR3 loop reads CASSRTNTEAFF. The CDR3 DNA reads as TGTGCCAGCAGCAGAACTAACACTGAAGCTTTCTTT.

As to this clone: The same CDR3 arises from other DNA sequences in this sample as well. J is TRBJ1-3 and V is TRBV11-2, with a tentative D call TRBD1 (6 bases). V was trimmed by 5 bases and J by 4 bases, leaving 9 bases between them. The CDR3 spans 13 residues. Germline V gives CDR1 SGHAT, CDR2 FQNNGV. The CDR3 protein is CASSTGQGNTIYF. CDR3 coding DNA: TGTGCCAGCAGCACGGGACAAGGAAACACCATATATTTT.

This sequence joins TRBV29-1 and TRBJ1-2; a possible D gene is TRBD1 (6 bases). V was shortened by 6 bases and J by 4 bases, with 18 bases between the two germline ends. Germline V gene data show CDR1 as SQVTM and CDR2 as ANQGSEA. CDR3 length: 14 residues. CDR3 in amino acids: CSVDVADSFYGYTF. The DNA for the CDR3 is TGCAGCGTAGATGTGGCGGACAGCTTCTATGGCTACACCTTC.

The chain is built from TRBV9 and TRBJ2-2; TRBD2 agrees at 12 bases. V shed 4 bases, J shed 2 bases, and the junction held 6 bases outside the gene matches. Germline V gives CDR1 SGDLS, CDR2 YYNGEE. The CDR3 extends over 17 amino acids. CDR3 DNA sequence: TGTGCCAGCAGCCTACGGACTAGCGGGGCCAACACCGGGGAGCTGTTTTTT. Its protein is CASSLRTSGANTGELFF.

This clone has only a few counts. V and J are TRBV28 and TRBJ2-2; D is unclear. Germline lookup yields CDR1 MDHEN and CDR2 SYDVKM. Trimming removed 3 bases at V and 5 bases at J, with 13 bases between. CDR3 length: 15 residues. The CDR3 DNA sequence: TGTGCCAGCAGTTTTCCGCACTTGGGGACCGGGGAGCTGTTTTTT. This codes for CASSFPHLGTGELFF.

J is TRBJ1-4 and V is TRBV28; D is uncertain. The CDR3 contains 15 residues. Trimming removed 5 bases at V and 0 bases at J, with 10 bases between. CDR1 and CDR2 (germline): MDHEN, SYDVKM. The CDR3 sequence is CASSGTTSTNEKLFF. CDR3 in DNA: TGTGCCAGCAGTGGAACGACTTCAACTAATGAAAAACTGTTTTTT.

This clone occurred a few times. CDR3 region: CASSLRRDQPQHF. CDR3 DNA: TGTGCCAGCAGCTTAAGGAGGGATCAGCCCCAGCATTTT. The chain recombines TRBV7-2 with TRBJ1-5; no definite D call. This CDR3 is built from 13 residues. V was trimmed by 2 bases and J by 5 bases, leaving 7 bases between them. Germline V gene data show CDR1 as SGHTA and CDR2 as FQGNSA.

V gene TRBV10-3 combines with J gene TRBJ2-3, with TRBD1 matching 12 bases. J lost 4 bases, V lost 6 bases, and 11 bases had no gene match. CDR1 and CDR2 (germline): ENHRY, SYGVKD. The CDR3 consists of 17 residues. Here the CDR3 DNA reads TGTGCCATCAGAGCCGGGACAGGGGGCGCGGGGGCAGATACGCAGTATTTT. It specifies CAIRAGTGGAGADTQYF.

The chain joins TRBV27 to TRBJ2-2, with D perhaps TRBD1 (6 bases). V gave up 5 bases and J gave up 0 bases, with 16 bases separating them. This CDR3 region has 17 residues. The germline V gene has CDR1 MNHEY and CDR2 SMNVEV (reference sequence). Here the CDR3 reads CASSPWDTLSNTGELFF. For the CDR3, the DNA is TGTGCCAGCAGTCCTTGGGACACCCTATCGAACACCGGGGAGCTGTTTTTT.

In its sample, this clone was seen once. This sequence joins TRBV2 and TRBJ1-3; D remains unclear. Trimming took 7 bases from V and 2 from J, leaving 15 bases between them. Germline V gene lookup returns CDR1 SNHLY and CDR2 FYNNEI. The CDR3 has 15 amino acids. The DNA of the CDR3 is TGTGCCAGCAAGGCTTTGGAGGGAGCTGGAAACACCATATATTTT. Translated, it gives CASKALEGAGNTIYF.

The chain joins TRBV29-1 to TRBJ1-4; 8 nucleotides match TRBD1. The CDR3 loop spans 12 amino acids. Losses at the gene ends were 6 bases for V and 7 bases for J; bases not matched to a gene: 4. From germline, CDR1 is SQVTM and CDR2 ANQGSEA. In nucleotides, the CDR3 is TGCAGCGTCGGACAGGGCGGTGAAAAACTGTTTTTT. This sequence encodes CSVGQGGEKLFF.

V and J are TRBV15 and TRBJ2-5; weak D call: TRBD1 (6 bases). Germline loops: CDR1 LNHNV, CDR2 YYDKDF (reference sequence). The V end lost 3 bases, the J end lost 5 bases, and 28 bases lay between the germline ends. The CDR3 spans 19 residues. CDR3 protein: CATSSQKVGLGAHWETQYF. The CDR3 nucleotides are TGTGCCACCAGCAGCCAAAAAGTAGGGTTGGGGGCCCACTGGGAGACCCAGTACTTC.

This clone was counted once. The chain recombines TRBV18 with TRBJ1-5; 9 nucleotides agree with TRBD1. Per germline, CDR1 KGHSH and CDR2 LQKENI. J gave up 4 bases and V 4 bases, and 8 bases lay outside the gene matches. CDR3 length: 16 residues. CDR3 DNA sequence: TGTGCCAGCTCACAAATAACCGGGACAGGGAATCAGCCCCAGCATTTT. Amino acid sequence: CASSQITGTGNQPQHF.

The chain joins TRBV11-2 to TRBJ2-4, with D possibly being TRBD2 (5 bases). Trimming cost V 5 bases and J 9 bases, with 17 bases left between them. This CDR3 spans 14 amino acids. Germline V gives CDR1 SGHAT, CDR2 FQNNGV. CDR3 residues: CASSHRDGELIQYF. The CDR3 DNA reads TGTGCCAGCAGCCACCGGGATGGGGAACTCATTCAGTACTTC. The variable domain in full, completed from reference TRBV11-2 and TRBJ2-4, reads EAGVAQSPRYKIIEKRQSVAFWCNPISGHATLYWYQQILGQGPKLLIQFQNNGVVDDSQLPKDRFSAERLKGVDSTLKIQPAKLEDSAVYLCASSHRDGELIQYFGAGTRLSVL.

This clone counts as large. The chain uses TRBV18 and TRBJ1-6; 8 nucleotides align to TRBD1. The V and J ends lost 4 bases and 7 bases, in that order; junction bases with no gene match: 3. The CDR3 length is 14 residues. Germline values: CDR1 KGHSH, CDR2 LQKENI. This CDR3 reads CASSLDRGNSPLHF. CDR3 nucleotides: TGTGCCAGCTCACTTGACAGGGGAAATTCACCCCTCCACTTT.